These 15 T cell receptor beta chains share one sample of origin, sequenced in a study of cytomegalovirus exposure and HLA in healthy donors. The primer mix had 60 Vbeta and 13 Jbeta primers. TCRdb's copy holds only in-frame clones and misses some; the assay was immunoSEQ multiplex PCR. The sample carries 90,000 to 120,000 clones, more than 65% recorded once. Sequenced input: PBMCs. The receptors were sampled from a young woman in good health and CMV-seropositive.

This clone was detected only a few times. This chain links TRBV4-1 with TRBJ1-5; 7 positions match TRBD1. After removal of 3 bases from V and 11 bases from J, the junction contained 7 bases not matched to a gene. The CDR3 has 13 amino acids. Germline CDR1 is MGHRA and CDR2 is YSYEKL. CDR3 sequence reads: CASSQDRTGTQHF. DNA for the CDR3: TGCGCCAGCAGCCAGGACCGGACAGGCACCCAGCATTTT.

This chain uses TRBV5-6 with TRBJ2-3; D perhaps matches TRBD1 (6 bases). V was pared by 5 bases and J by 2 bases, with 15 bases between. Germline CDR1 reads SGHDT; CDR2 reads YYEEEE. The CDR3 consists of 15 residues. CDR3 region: CASSSVTGITDTQYF. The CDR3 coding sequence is TGTGCCAGCAGTTCTGTGACAGGTATCACAGATACGCAGTATTTT.

CDR3 amino acids: CASSLGGFTEAFF. In DNA form, the CDR3 reads TGTGCCAGCAGCCTGGGAGGGTTTACTGAAGCTTTCTTT. The V gene is TRBV11-3, the J gene TRBJ1-1; unclear D gene. Per the germline V gene, CDR1 is SGHNT and CDR2 is YENEEA. V shed 5 bases and J shed 5 bases, with 12 bases lying between them. The CDR3 totals 13 residues.

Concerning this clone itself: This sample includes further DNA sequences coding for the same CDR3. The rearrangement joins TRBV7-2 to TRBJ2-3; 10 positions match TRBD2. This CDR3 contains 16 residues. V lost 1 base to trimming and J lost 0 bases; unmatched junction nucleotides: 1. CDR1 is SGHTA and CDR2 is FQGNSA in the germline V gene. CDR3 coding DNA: TGTGCCAGCAGCTTAGTACTAGCGGGAAGCACAGATACGCAGTATTTT. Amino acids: CASSLVLAGSTDTQYF.

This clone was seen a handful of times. CDR3 region: CASSAQQGPNTEAFF. The CDR3 DNA reads TGTGCCAGCAGCGCCCAACAGGGTCCGAACACTGAAGCTTTCTTT. The chain joins TRBV9 to TRBJ1-1, with D possibly being TRBD1 (6 bases). The CDR3 loop spans 15 amino acids. Per the germline V gene, CDR1 is SGDLS and CDR2 is YYNGEE. Trimming left V 3 bases short and J 1 base short, with 13 bases between.

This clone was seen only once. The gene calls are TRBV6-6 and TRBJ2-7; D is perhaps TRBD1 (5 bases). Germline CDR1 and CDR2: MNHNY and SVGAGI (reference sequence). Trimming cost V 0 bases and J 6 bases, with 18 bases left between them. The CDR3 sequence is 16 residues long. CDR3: CASSYSIAGAYSEQYF. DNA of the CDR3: TGTGCCAGCAGTTACTCGATCGCTGGGGCCTACTCCGAGCAGTACTTC.

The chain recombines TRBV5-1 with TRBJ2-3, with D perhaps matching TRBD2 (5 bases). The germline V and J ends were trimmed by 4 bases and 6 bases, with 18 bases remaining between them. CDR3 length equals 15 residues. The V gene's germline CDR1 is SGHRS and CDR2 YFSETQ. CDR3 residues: CASSEGRYGTDTQYF. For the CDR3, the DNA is TGCGCCAGCAGCGAGGGTCGGTACGGTACGGATACGCAGTATTTT.

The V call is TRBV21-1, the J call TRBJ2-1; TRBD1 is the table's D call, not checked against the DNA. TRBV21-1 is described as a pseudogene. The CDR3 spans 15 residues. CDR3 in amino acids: CASSTLDSLYNEQFF. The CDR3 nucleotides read TGTGCCAGCAGCACTCTGGACAGCCTCTACAATGAGCAGTTCTTC.

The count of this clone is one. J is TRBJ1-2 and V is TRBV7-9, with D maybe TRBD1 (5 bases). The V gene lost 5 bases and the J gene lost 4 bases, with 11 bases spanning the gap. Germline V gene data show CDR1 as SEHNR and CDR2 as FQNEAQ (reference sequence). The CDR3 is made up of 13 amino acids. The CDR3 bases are TGTGCCAGCAGCCTAGACAGTGGCTATGGCTACACCTTC. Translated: CASSLDSGYGYTF.

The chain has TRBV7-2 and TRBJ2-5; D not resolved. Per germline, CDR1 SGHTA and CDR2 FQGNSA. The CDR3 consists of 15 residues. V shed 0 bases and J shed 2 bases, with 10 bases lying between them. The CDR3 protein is CASSLATALQETQYF. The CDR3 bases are TGTGCCAGCAGCTTAGCCACAGCATTACAAGAGACCCAGTACTTC.

CDR3 amino acids: CASSLSGQRSPAYF. CDR3 DNA: TGTGCCAGCAGTTTATCGGGACAGCGGTCCCCAGCGTACTTC. The chain has TRBV27 and TRBJ2-7; the match to TRBD1 covers 7 bases. Germline assignment: CDR1 MNHEY and CDR2 SMNVEV (reference sequence). The CDR3 spans 14 residues. After removal of 0 bases from V and 12 bases from J, the junction contained 11 bases not matched to a gene.

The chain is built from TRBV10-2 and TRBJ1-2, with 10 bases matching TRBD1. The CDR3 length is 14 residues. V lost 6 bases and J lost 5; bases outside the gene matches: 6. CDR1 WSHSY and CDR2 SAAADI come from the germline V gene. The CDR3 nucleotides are TGCGCCAGCAGAGAAGCGGGACAGGGGTATGGCTACACCTTC. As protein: CASREAGQGYGYTF.

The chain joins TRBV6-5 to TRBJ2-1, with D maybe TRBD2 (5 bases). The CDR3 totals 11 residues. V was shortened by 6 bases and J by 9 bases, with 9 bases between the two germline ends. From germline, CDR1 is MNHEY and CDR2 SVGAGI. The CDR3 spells CASSTRTEQFF. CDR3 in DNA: TGTGCCAGCAGCACTAGAACTGAGCAGTTCTTC.

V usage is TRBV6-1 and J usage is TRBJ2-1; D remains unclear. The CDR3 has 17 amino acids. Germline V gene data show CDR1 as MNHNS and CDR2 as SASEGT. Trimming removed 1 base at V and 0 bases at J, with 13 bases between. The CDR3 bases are TGTGCCAGCAGTGAAGACGCCATTCCGAGCTCCTACAATGAGCAGTTCTTC. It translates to CASSEDAIPSSYNEQFF.

The CDR3 DNA reads as TGCGCCAGCAGCCCAGCTAGCGGATCTTCCTACAATGAGCAGTTCTTC. It specifies CASSPASGSSYNEQFF. The gene calls are TRBV5-1 and TRBJ2-1, with 7 bases identical to TRBD2. Trimming cost V 4 bases and J 1 base; bases outside gene matches: 8. Germline loops: CDR1 SGHRS, CDR2 YFSETQ. This CDR3 has 16 amino acids.